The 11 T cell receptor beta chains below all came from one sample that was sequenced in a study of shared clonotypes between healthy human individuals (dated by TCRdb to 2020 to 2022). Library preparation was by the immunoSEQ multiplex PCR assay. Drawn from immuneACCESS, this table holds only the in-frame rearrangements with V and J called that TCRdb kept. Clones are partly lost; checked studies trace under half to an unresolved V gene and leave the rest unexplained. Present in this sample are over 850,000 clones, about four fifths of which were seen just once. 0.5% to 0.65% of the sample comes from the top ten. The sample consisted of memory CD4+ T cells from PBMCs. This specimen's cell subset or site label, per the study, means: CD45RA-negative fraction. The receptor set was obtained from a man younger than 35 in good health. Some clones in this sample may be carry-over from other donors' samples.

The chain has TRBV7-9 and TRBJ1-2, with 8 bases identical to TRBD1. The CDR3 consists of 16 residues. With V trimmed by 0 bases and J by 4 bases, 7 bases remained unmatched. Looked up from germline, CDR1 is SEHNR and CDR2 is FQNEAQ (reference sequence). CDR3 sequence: CASSLASPGGSYGYTF. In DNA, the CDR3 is TGTGCCAGCAGCTTAGCGTCGCCAGGGGGCAGCTATGGCTACACCTTC.

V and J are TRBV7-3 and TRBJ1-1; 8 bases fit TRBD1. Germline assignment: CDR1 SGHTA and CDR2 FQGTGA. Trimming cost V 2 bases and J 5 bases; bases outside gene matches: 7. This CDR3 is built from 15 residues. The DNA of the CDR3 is TGTGCCAGCAGCTTAGGCGGACAGGGAAAGACTGAAGCTTTCTTT. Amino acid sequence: CASSLGGQGKTEAFF.

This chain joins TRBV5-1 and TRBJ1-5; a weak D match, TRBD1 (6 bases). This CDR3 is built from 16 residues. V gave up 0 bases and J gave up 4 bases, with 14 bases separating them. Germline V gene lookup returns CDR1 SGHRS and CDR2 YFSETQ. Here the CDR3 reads CASSLGPGDLNQPQHF. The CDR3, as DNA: TGCGCCAGCAGCTTGGGGCCAGGGGATCTAAATCAGCCCCAGCATTTT.

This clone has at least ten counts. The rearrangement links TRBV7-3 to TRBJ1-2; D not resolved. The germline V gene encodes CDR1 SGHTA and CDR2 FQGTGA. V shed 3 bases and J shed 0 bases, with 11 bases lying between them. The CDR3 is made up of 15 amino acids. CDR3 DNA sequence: TGTGCCAGCAGCTTCACATTGAAAGCTAACTATGGCTACACCTTC. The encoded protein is CASSFTLKANYGYTF.

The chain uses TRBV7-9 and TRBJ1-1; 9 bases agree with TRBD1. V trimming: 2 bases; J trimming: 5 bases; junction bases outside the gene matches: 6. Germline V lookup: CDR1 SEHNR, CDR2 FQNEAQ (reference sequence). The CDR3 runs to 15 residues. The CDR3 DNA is TGTGCCAGCAGCTTAAGGGGACAGGGTGGAACTGAAGCTTTCTTT. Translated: CASSLRGQGGTEAFF.

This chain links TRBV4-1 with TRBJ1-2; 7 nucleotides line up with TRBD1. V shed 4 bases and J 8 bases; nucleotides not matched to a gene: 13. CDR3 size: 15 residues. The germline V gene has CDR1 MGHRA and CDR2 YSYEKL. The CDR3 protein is CASSPRDRSYSGYTF. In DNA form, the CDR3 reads TGCGCCAGCAGCCCTAGGGACAGATCTTATTCCGGCTACACCTTC.

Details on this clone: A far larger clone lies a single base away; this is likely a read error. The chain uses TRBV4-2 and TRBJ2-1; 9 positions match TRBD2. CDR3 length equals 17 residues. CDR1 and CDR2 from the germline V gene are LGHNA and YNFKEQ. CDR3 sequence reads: CASSRSIPGLANNKQFF. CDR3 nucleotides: TGTGCCAGCAGCCGTTCCATACCGGGACTAGCAAACAATAAGCAGTTCTTC.

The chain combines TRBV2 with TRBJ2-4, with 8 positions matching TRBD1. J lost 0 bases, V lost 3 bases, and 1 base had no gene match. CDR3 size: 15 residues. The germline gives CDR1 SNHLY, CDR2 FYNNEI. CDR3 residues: CASSDRGLAKNIQYF. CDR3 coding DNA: TGTGCCAGCAGTGACAGGGGGCTAGCCAAAAACATTCAGTACTTC.

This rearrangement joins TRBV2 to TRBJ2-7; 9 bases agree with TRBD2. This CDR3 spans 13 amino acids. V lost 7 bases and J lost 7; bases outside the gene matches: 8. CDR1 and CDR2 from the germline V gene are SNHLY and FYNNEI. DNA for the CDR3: TGTGCCAGCACTCCCGACGCGGGAGGGGAGCAGTACTTC. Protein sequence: CASTPDAGGEQYF.

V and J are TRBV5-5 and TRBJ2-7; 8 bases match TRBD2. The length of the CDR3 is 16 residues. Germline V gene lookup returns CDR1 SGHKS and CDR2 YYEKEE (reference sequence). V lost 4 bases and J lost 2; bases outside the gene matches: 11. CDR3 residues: CASSRLYSGDTYEQYF. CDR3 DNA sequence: TGTGCCAGCAGCCGGCTGTATAGCGGGGACACCTACGAGCAGTACTTC.

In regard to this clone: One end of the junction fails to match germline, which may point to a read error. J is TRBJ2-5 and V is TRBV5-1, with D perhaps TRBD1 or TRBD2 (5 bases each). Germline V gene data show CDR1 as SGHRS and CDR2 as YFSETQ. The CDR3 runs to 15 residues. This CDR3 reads CASGRWQGAQEIQYF. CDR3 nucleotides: TGCGCCAGTGGGCGGTGGCAGGGAGCCCAAGAGATCCAGTACTTC.